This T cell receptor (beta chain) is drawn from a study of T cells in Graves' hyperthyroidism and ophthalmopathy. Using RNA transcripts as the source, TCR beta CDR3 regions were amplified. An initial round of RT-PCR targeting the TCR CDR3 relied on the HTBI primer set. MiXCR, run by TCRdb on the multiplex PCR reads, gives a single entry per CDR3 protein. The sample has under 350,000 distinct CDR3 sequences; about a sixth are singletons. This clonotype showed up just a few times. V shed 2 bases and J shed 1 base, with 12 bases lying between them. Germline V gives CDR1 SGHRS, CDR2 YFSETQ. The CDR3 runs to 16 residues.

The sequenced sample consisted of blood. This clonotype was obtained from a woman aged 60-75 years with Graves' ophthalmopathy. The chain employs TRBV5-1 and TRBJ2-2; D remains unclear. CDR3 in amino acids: CASSFSVPVNTGELFF. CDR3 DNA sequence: TGCGCCAGCAGCTTCTCTGTGCCGGTGAACACCGGGGAGCTGTTTTTT.